This T cell receptor beta chain was obtained from a study of blood T cell repertoires in COVID-19. Method: immunoSEQ multiplex PCR; TCRdb's copy keeps in-frame clones and lacks some. Of 100,000 to 150,000 clones listed, roughly four fifths were seen once; the top ten hold 4.5% to 6%. J was trimmed by 1 base and V by 1 base; bases with no gene match: 9. Germline V gives CDR1 LNHDA, CDR2 SQIVND (reference sequence). The CDR3 runs 17 residues. Material for sequencing was peripheral blood. The receptor was isolated from a man older than 75 with COVID-19, enrolled during active disease. The chain recombines TRBV19 with TRBJ1-1; 7 bases map to TRBD1. Here the CDR3 reads CASSIGQTGSGNTEAFF. CDR3 coding DNA: TGTGCCAGTAGTATAGGCCAGACAGGGTCCGGGAACACTGAAGCTTTCTTT. The full variable domain, with the rest looked up from reference TRBV19 and TRBJ1-1, is DGGITQSPKYLFRKEGQNVTLSCEQNLNHDAMYWYRQDPGQGLRLIYYSQIVNDFQKGDIAEGYSVSREKKESFPLTVTSAQKNPTAFYLCASSIGQTGSGNTEAFFGQGTRLTVV.